The TCR beta chain under discussion was sequenced for a study of response to subunit inactivated influenza vaccine. General study results and limits: With each seasonal influenza vaccination, the authors suggested, few new T cells are recruited.

This clonotype turned up a few times. What it recognizes is unknown. TCRdb passed the RT-PCR reads through MiXCR, listing each CDR3 protein once. The sample includes around 490,000 distinct CDR3 sequences, approximately 7.7% of them seen just once. Trimming pared 2 bases from V and 5 bases from J, leaving 7 bases between. The CDR3 is 12 amino acids. Germline V gives CDR1 ENHRY, CDR2 SYGVKD. The TCR was taken from a man between 50 and 70 years old who received an inactivated influenza vaccine. Here the sequenced sample was PBMCs from blood, taken less than 30 months after vaccination. The chain has TRBV10-3 and TRBJ2-7; D is uncertain. DNA of the CDR3: TGTGCCATCAGTGAGCTAGTGGACGAGCAGTACTTC. As protein: CAISELVDEQYF.